This TCR beta chain was sequenced in a study of Ad26.COV2.S vaccination and SARS-CoV-2 variants. Background on the study: Intramuscular Ad26.COV2.S at 5x10^10 or 1x10^11 viral particles. Findings and limits, study-wide: The breadth of spike-specific CD8+ and CD4+ T cell responses after vaccination was reportedly substantial.

Method: immunoSEQ multiplex PCR; TCRdb's copy keeps in-frame clones and lacks some. Here the sample spans more than 250,000 clones, more than 70% being singletons. Regarding this clone: The antigen is undetermined.

V lost 7 bases and J lost 1, with 11 bases in between. Germline V gives CDR1 WSHSY, CDR2 SAAADI. The CDR3 loop spans 13 amino acids. Treatment described: roughly 20 received Ad26.COV2.S at low or high dose, single or two shots; roughly 5 received placebo; per-sample allocation not given. After the first vaccine or placebo injection, samples were drawn on day 63. The material sequenced was peripheral blood, taken in a trial of Ad26.COV2.S vaccine versus placebo. The chain has TRBV10-2 and TRBJ2-7; the D gene is possibly TRBD2 (6 bases). The clonotype originates from a person between 18 and 59 years old who received the Ad26.COV2.S COVID-19 vaccine or a placebo. The chain's CDR3 is CASTGRGSYEQYF. In DNA, the CDR3 is TGCGCCAGCACGGGACGGGGGTCCTACGAGCAGTACTTC.